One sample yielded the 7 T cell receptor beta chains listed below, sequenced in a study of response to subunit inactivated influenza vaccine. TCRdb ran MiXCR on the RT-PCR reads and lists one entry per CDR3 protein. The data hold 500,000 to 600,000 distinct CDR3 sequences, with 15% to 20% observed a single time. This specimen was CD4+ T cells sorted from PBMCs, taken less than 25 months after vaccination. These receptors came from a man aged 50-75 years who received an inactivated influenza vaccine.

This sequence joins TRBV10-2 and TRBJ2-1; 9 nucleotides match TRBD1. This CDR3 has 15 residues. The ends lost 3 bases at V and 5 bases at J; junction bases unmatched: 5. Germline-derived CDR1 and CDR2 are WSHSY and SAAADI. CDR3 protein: CASSDVGTGHNEQFF. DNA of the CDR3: TGCGCCAGCAGTGATGTGGGGACAGGGCACAATGAGCAGTTCTTC.

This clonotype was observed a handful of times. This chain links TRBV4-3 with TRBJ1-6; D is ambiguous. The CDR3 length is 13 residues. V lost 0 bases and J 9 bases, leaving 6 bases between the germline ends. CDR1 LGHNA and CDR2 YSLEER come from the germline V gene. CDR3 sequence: CASSQDWGSPLHF. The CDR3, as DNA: TGCGCCAGCAGCCAAGATTGGGGTTCACCCCTCCACTTT.

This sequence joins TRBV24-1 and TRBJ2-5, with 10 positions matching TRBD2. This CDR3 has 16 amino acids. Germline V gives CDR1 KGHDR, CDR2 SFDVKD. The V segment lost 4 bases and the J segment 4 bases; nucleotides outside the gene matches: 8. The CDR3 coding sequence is TGTGCCACCAGTGAAAAGCGGGGGGGCGGGCGAGAGACCCAGTACTTC. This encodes CATSEKRGGGRETQYF.

CDR3 region: CSVGDPNTGELFF. CDR3 coding DNA: TGCAGTGTGGGGGACCCTAACACCGGGGAGCTGTTTTTT. The V call is TRBV20-1, the J call TRBJ2-2, with D possibly called TRBD1 or TRBD2 (5 bases each). Per germline, CDR1 DFQATT and CDR2 SNEGSKA (reference sequence). Trimming took off 7 bases at V and 2 bases at J, with 11 bases between the two ends. The CDR3 is 13 amino acids.

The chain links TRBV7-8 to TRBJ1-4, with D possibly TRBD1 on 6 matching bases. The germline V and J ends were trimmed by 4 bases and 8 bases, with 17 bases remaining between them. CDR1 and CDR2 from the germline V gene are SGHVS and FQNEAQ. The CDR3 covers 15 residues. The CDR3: CASSSYLGAGEKLFF. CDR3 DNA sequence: TGTGCCAGCAGCTCGTACTTGGGGGCAGGGGAAAAACTGTTTTTT.

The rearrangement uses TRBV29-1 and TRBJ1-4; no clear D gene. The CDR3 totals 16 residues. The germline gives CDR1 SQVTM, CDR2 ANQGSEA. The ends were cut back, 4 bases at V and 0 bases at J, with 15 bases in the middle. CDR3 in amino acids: CSVVGTDGATNEKLFF. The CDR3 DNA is TGCAGCGTTGTAGGTACAGATGGGGCAACTAATGAAAAACTGTTTTTT.

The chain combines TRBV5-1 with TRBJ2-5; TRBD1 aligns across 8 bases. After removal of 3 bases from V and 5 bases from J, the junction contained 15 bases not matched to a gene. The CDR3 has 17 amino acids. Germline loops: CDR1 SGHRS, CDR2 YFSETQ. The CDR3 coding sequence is TGCGCCAGCAGCTGGCTGACTGGTAGGACAGGGAGCGAGACCCAGTACTTC. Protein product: CASSWLTGRTGSETQYF.